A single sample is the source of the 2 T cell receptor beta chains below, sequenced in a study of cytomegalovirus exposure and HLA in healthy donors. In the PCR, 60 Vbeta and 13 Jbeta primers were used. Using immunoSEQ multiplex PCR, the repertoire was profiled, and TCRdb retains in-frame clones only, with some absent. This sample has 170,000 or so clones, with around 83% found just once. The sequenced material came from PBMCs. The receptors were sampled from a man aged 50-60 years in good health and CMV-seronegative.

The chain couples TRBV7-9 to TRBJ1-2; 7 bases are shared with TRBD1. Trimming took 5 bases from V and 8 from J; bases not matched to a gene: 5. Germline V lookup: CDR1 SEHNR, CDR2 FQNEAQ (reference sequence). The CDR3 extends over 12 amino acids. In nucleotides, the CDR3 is TGTGCCAGCAGCCCGACAGGGCACGGCTACACCTTC. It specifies CASSPTGHGYTF. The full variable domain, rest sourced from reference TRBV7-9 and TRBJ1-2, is DTGVSQNPRHKITKRGQNVTFRCDPISEHNRLYWYRQTLGQGPEFLTYFQNEAQLEKSRLLSDRFSAERPKGSFSTLEIQRTEQGDSAMYLCASSPTGHGYTFGSGTRLTVV.

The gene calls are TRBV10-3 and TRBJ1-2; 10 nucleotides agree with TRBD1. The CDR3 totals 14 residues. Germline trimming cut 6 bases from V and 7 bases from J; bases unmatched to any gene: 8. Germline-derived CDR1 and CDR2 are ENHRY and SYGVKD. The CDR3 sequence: CAISPTGGLSGYTF. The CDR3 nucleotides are TGTGCCATCAGCCCGACAGGGGGCCTAAGTGGCTACACCTTC.